These T cell receptor beta chains were read from a single sample in a study of Ad26.COV2.S vaccination and SARS-CoV-2 variants. The table came from immunoSEQ multiplex PCR; TCRdb's copy has only in-frame clones and leaves some out. In the table there are about 680,000 clones, roughly 90% of which are singletons. Sequenced here: peripheral blood, sampled in a trial of Ad26.COV2.S vaccine versus placebo. The source of these receptors is a person aged 18 to 65 who received the Ad26.COV2.S COVID-19 vaccine or a placebo. The CDR3 runs from the conserved cysteine through the conserved F or W. The D gene is left open where the match is weak. The size field is filled for only some rows; it gives once, few, many or a size class.

j_call d_call v_call clone_size cdr3_nt cdr3_aa
TRBJ2-7 . TRBV6-5 . TGTGCCAGCAGTTACGGCGGGATTGGCAACGAGCAGTACTTC CASSYGGIGNEQYF
TRBJ2-7 TRBD2 TRBV12-3/TRBV12-4 few TGTGCCAGCAGTGCTAGCGGGAGAAGCGAGCAGTACTTC CASSASGRSEQYF
TRBJ1-4 . TRBV27 once TGTGCCAGCAGCCGCCCCCACGAAAAACTGTTTTTT CASSRPHEKLFF
TRBJ2-1 . TRBV18 . TGTGCCAGCTCATCGGGACTCCTCAATGAGCAGTTCTTC CASSSGLLNEQFF
TRBJ2-5 . TRBV11-2 . TGTGCCAGCAGCCTTGACGTGACCCAGTACTTC CASSLDVTQYF
TRBJ2-1 TRBD2 TRBV6-4 . TGTGCCAGCAGTCCGACTAGGTTTAGCGGGAGTGGTGAGCAGTTCTTC CASSPTRFSGSGEQFF
TRBJ2-1 TRBD2 TRBV7-3 . TGTGCCAGCAGCTTAACCGTGACTAGCTTCAGTGAGCAGTTCTTC CASSLTVTSFSEQFF
TRBJ1-1 . TRBV14 . TGTGCCAGCGCACCACCAGGGAACACTGAAGCTTTCTTT CASAPPGNTEAFF
TRBJ2-1 . TRBV30 . TGTGCCTGGAGTGTATCTGGGGAGTTTCAAGGCAATGAGCAGTTCTTC CAWSVSGEFQGNEQFF
TRBJ2-2 . TRBV5-4 . TGTGCCAGCAGCTCTGCTAGCGATAACACCGGGGAGCTGTTTTTT CASSSASDNTGELFF
TRBJ2-1 . TRBV29-1 . TGCAGCGTTGAAGAAGTGGGGTCGGAGGGACGTTCCTACAATGAGCAGTTCTTC CSVEEVGSEGRSYNEQFF
TRBJ2-5 . TRBV3-1/TRBV3-2 . TGTGCCAGCAGCCAAGACTTGGCTGCAAGCGGAGAGACCCAGTACTTC CASSQDLAASGETQYF
TRBJ1-5 . TRBV24-1 once TGTGCCACCAGTGGCGAAACAGGGAGCCCGTATAGCAATCAGCCCCAGCATTTT CATSGETGSPYSNQPQHF
TRBJ2-7 . TRBV18 once TGTGCCAGCTCACCAATGAGGGGCGAGCAGTACTTC CASSPMRGEQYF
TRBJ2-1 . TRBV12-3/TRBV12-4 . TGTGCCAGCAGTTTCAGCGGGCTTAATGAGCAGTTCTTC CASSFSGLNEQFF
TRBJ1-1 . TRBV20-1 . TGCAGTGCTAGTGGAGGGGGGTGGGTCACTGAAGCTTTCTTT CSASGGGWVTEAFF
TRBJ2-5 . TRBV18 few TGTGCCAGCTCACGGGACCTACAAGAGACCCAGTACTTC CASSRDLQETQYF
TRBJ2-3 . TRBV19 few TGTGCCAGTAGTATAAGCACAGATACGCAGTATTTT CASSISTDTQYF
TRBJ2-3 . TRBV30 . TGTGCCTGGGCCCGGGACACCACAGATACGCAGTATTTT CAWARDTTDTQYF
TRBJ2-3 . TRBV6-2/TRBV6-3 . TGTGCCAGCAGTTTACAGGGCGGTAGCACAGATACGCAGTATTTT CASSLQGGSTDTQYF
TRBJ2-3 . TRBV27 . TGTGCCAGCAGTTTATCCTTTAGGTCAGGGGATACGCAGTATTTT CASSLSFRSGDTQYF
TRBJ1-1 TRBD1 TRBV30 . TGTGCCTGGAGTACAGGGGGGAGCACTGAAGCTTTCTTT CAWSTGGSTEAFF
TRBJ2-7 . TRBV13 once TGTGCCAGCAGCTTGGGGGGATCGAGCTCCTACGAGCAGTACTTC CASSLGGSSSYEQYF